Below are 27 T cell receptor beta chains sequenced from a single sample in a study of breast tumors, draining lymph nodes, adjacent tissues. Breast cancer patients provided tissue from their axillary draining lymph nodes. TCRdb re-called the multiplex PCR reads through MiXCR, storing one row per CDR3 protein. The sample gives about 180,000 distinct CDR3 sequences, 30% to 35% of which show up once; about 3.9% is in the top ten. The sequencing input was axillary lymph node tissue. These receptors were collected from a female donor with breast cancer. Some clones in this sample may be carry-over from other donors' samples.

The sample holds many counts of this clonotype. The V gene is TRBV11-2, the J gene TRBJ1-6, with D possibly matching TRBD1 (5 bases). V lost 1 base to trimming and J lost 2 bases, with 12 bases between them. In germline, CDR1 is SGHAT, CDR2 FQNNGV. CDR3 length: 17 residues. CDR3 nucleotides: TGTGCCAGCAGCTTAGCCCCGGCAGGGCCCTATAATTCACCCCTCCACTTT. It codes for CASSLAPAGPYNSPLHF.

The V and J genes are TRBV11-2 and TRBJ2-3, with unresolved D. CDR3 size: 15 residues. Germline CDR1 and CDR2: SGHAT and FQNNGV. V was shortened by 3 bases and J by 0 bases, with 10 bases between the two germline ends. The CDR3 loop reads CASSFSGLSTDTQYF. In DNA form, the CDR3 reads TGTGCCAGCAGCTTTTCGGGTCTTAGCACAGATACGCAGTATTTT.

This clonotype occurred a few times. The CDR3 is CASSLIPTGTSYEQYF. For the CDR3, the DNA is TGTGCCAGCAGTTTAATCCCGACAGGTACCTCCTACGAGCAGTACTTC. J is TRBJ2-7 and V is TRBV27, with D perhaps matching TRBD1 (6 bases). Trimming removed 2 bases at V and 0 bases at J, with 14 bases between. The germline CDR1 and CDR2 sequences are MNHEY and SMNVEV (reference sequence). The CDR3 is 16 amino acids.

This chain uses TRBV20-1 with TRBJ1-1; 7 bases are shared with TRBD1. The CDR3 covers 15 residues. The ends lost 4 bases at V and 1 base at J; junction bases unmatched: 9. CDR1 DFQATT and CDR2 SNEGSKA come from the germline V gene (reference sequence). The CDR3 loop is CSAIFWGQSNTEAFF. In nucleotides, the CDR3 is TGCAGTGCTATATTTTGGGGACAGTCGAACACTGAAGCTTTCTTT.

The chain couples TRBV6-2 or TRBV6-3 to TRBJ2-1, with D perhaps matching TRBD1 (6 bases). The CDR3 contains 14 residues. CDR1 is MNHEY, CDR2 SVGEGT, per germline. Trimming removed 10 bases at V and 4 bases at J, with 17 bases between. The CDR3 is CAIMGATSYNEQFF. CDR3 nucleotides: TGTGCCATCATGGGGGCAACGTCATACAATGAGCAGTTCTTC.

In its sample, this clonotype was seen many times. This rearrangement joins TRBV29-1 to TRBJ1-5; 11 bases line up with TRBD1. J was trimmed by 7 bases and V by 4 bases; bases with no gene match: 3. CDR3 length: 13 residues. The germline gives CDR1 SQVTM, CDR2 ANQGSEA. CDR3 residues: CSVGGQGGQPQHF. The CDR3 bases are TGCAGCGTTGGGGGACAGGGGGGACAGCCCCAGCATTTT.

This clonotype was counted a few times. A much bigger clone sits one base away, suggesting this may be a read error. The J gene is TRBJ1-2, the V gene TRBV4-1; 8 bases are a match to TRBD1. The CDR3 is made up of 17 amino acids. The germline CDR1 and CDR2 sequences are MGHRA and YSYEKL. CDR3 amino acids: CASSQDKGQGANYGYAF. CDR3 coding DNA: TGCGCCAGCAGCCAAGATAAAGGACAGGGAGCTAACTATGGCTACGCCTTC.

This clonotype is categorized as medium-sized (0.01 to 0.1%). The chain has TRBV6-5 and TRBJ2-5, with no clear D. The CDR3 extends over 11 amino acids. Germline CDR1 reads MNHEY; CDR2 reads SVGAGI. Trimming removed 6 bases at V and 5 bases at J, with 7 bases between. The CDR3 DNA sequence: TGTGCCAGCAGGGGCCCCGAGACCCAGTACTTC. This translates into CASRGPETQYF.

This clonotype has a count of ten or more. The V gene is TRBV2, the J gene TRBJ2-6; possibly TRBD1 or TRBD2 for D (5 bases each). CDR1 and CDR2 from the germline V gene are SNHLY and FYNNEI. This CDR3 contains 16 residues. Trimming removed 8 bases from V and 0 bases from J, with 14 bases in between. CDR3 protein: CASVRGPGSGANVLTF. CDR3 DNA: TGTGCCAGCGTTCGGGGCCCTGGCTCTGGGGCCAACGTCCTGACTTTC.

This chain uses TRBV5-6 with TRBJ2-1; the match to TRBD2 covers 10 bases. This CDR3 has 17 residues. The germline CDR1 and CDR2 sequences are SGHDT and YYEEEE. J gave up 4 bases and V 1 base, and 8 bases lay outside the gene matches. For the CDR3, the DNA is TGTGCCAGCAGCTTGACTAGCGGGGAGGGTTGGTACAATGAGCAGTTCTTC. Its protein is CASSLTSGEGWYNEQFF.

The chain carries TRBV3-1 and TRBJ2-1, with D perhaps TRBD1 (6 bases). Germline V gives CDR1 LGHDT, CDR2 YNNKEL (reference sequence). This CDR3 has 15 residues. Between the trimmed V and J ends, which lost 3 bases and 2 bases, there was a span of 11 bases. CDR3 amino acids: CASSQLGGAYNEQFF. The CDR3 nucleotides are TGTGCCAGCAGCCAGCTAGGGGGAGCCTACAATGAGCAGTTCTTC.

With regard to this clonotype: Its ends do not fully match the called genes, so a read error is possible. The gene calls are TRBV9 and TRBJ2-1; 9 nucleotides line up with TRBD1. Germline CDR1 SGDLS, CDR2 YYNGEE. This CDR3 is built from 15 residues. Here the CDR3 reads CASSVSGTGLPEPFF. As DNA, the CDR3 is TGTGCCAGCAGCGTTTCCGGGACAGGGTTACCTGAGCCGTTCTTC.

This clonotype was picked up a small number of times. The genes are TRBV7-8 and TRBJ1-1; D might be TRBD1 (5 bases). V was trimmed by 1 base and J by 0 bases, leaving 21 bases between them. The CDR3 consists of 19 residues. In germline, CDR1 is SGHVS, CDR2 FQNEAQ. CDR3 coding DNA: TGTGCCAGCAGCTTAGGCAGGGTTCTGTCTTGGATCATGAACACTGAAGCTTTCTTT. Its protein is CASSLGRVLSWIMNTEAFF.

This clonotype was seen repeatedly, ten times or more. This chain uses TRBV2 with TRBJ2-3, with 9 bases aligning to TRBD1. This CDR3 contains 13 residues. Trimming removed 8 bases from V and 6 bases from J; junction bases left unmatched: 6. Germline V gene lookup returns CDR1 SNHLY and CDR2 FYNNEI. CDR3 DNA sequence: TGTGCCAGCTCCGGACAGGGGAGCGATACGCAGTATTTT. This sequence encodes CASSGQGSDTQYF.

The chain links TRBV12-3 or TRBV12-4 to TRBJ2-4; tentatively, D is TRBD1 or TRBD2 (5 bases each). Trimming shortened V by 5 bases and J by 6 bases, and 17 bases separated the two germline ends. This CDR3 has 15 residues. Here the CDR3 DNA reads TGTGCCAGCAGTCACTCCGGGACCTCGGGAAACATTCAGTACTTC. Encoded protein: CASSHSGTSGNIQYF.

In this sample, this clonotype turned up a few times. Its ends do not fully match the called genes, so a read error is possible. J is TRBJ2-2 and V is TRBV6-6; 7 bases align to TRBD2. The CDR3 has 14 residues. The V gene's germline CDR1 is MNHNY and CDR2 SVGAGI (reference sequence). In nucleotides, the CDR3 is TGTGCCAGCAGTCACTCGGGGGGTGCAGGGGAGCTGTTTTTT. Its translation is CASSHSGGAGELFF.

In this sample, this clonotype turned up a few times. This sequence joins TRBV29-1 and TRBJ1-2; D might be TRBD1 (5 bases). In germline, CDR1 is SQVTM, CDR2 ANQGSEA. The CDR3 consists of 15 residues. V was pared by 1 base and J by 1 base, with 13 bases between. CDR3: CSVEGSTGDNYGYTF. The CDR3 DNA sequence: TGCAGCGTTGAAGGCTCCACAGGTGATAACTATGGCTACACCTTC.

This clonotype was counted many times. CDR3 residues: CASSASRDSYNEQFF. DNA of the CDR3: TGTGCCAGCAGCGCGTCCCGGGACAGTTACAATGAGCAGTTCTTC. The rearrangement joins TRBV13 to TRBJ2-1; 7 positions match TRBD1. This CDR3 is built from 15 residues. V lost 5 bases and J lost 4; bases outside the gene matches: 8. Germline CDR1 PRHDT, CDR2 FYEKMQ (reference sequence). Based on the CDR3 plus reference TRBV13 and TRBJ2-1, the full variable domain is AAGVIQSPRHLIKEKRETATLKCYPIPRHDTVYWYQQGPGQDPQFLISFYEKMQSDKGSIPDRFSAQQFSDYHSELNMSSLELGDSALYFCASSASRDSYNEQFFGPGTRLTVL.

In this sample, this clonotype turned up many times. V gene TRBV7-2 combines with J gene TRBJ2-5; no definite D call. Trimming took off 5 bases at V and 5 bases at J, with 24 bases between the two ends. The CDR3 has 17 amino acids. In germline, CDR1 is SGHTA, CDR2 FQGNSA. The CDR3: CASSLDGLSLSSETQYF. As DNA, the CDR3 is TGTGCCAGCAGCCTCGATGGCTTATCATTATCGTCGGAGACCCAGTACTTC.

About this clonotype: It is unclear where the CDR3 begins or ends on the DNA, so no DNA is shown, and the CDR3 is as TCRdb lists it. This chain uses TRBV5-1 with TRBJ2-2; the D call TRBD2 from the table was never checked on the DNA. CDR1 and CDR2 from the germline V gene are SGHRS and YFSETQ. Both ends counted, the CDR3 spans 14 residues. Here the CDR3 reads CASSVAGGTGELSF.

V gene TRBV14 combines with J gene TRBJ1-1; 9 nucleotides line up with TRBD1. CDR1 is SGHDN and CDR2 is FVKESK in the germline V gene. The CDR3 runs 15 residues. J was trimmed by 11 bases and V by 5 bases; bases with no gene match: 15. The CDR3 sequence: CASSTAGTGSRGAFF. The CDR3 nucleotides read TGTGCCAGCAGCACCGCGGGGACAGGGTCCCGGGGGGCTTTCTTT.

This clonotype was counted at least ten times. The chain uses TRBV5-6 and TRBJ2-7; D not certain. Germline V gene sequence: CDR1 SGHDT, CDR2 YYEEEE. This CDR3 region has 15 residues. The ends were cut back, 0 bases at V and 2 bases at J, with 12 bases in the middle. The CDR3: CASSLGARETYEQYF. CDR3 in DNA: TGTGCCAGCAGCTTGGGAGCAAGAGAGACCTACGAGCAGTACTTC.

This clonotype was counted many times. The chain is built from TRBV5-1 and TRBJ2-3; D is unresolved. Trimming removed 4 bases from V and 2 bases from J, with 8 bases in between. CDR3 length: 13 amino acids. Germline CDR1 is SGHRS and CDR2 is YFSETQ. CDR3 loop: CASSLQNTDTQYF. In DNA, the CDR3 is TGCGCCAGCAGCCTCCAAAACACAGATACGCAGTATTTT.

This clonotype was seen many times. The chain links TRBV12-3 or TRBV12-4 to TRBJ2-3, with 11 bases lining up with TRBD1. The CDR3 sequence is 18 residues long. Germline trimming cut 5 bases from V and 4 bases from J; bases unmatched to any gene: 14. The CDR3 nucleotides read TGTGCCAGCAGTCCTACGGCCGGACAGGGGGCAGGGGCAGATACGCAGTATTTT. This gives the protein CASSPTAGQGAGADTQYF.

The CDR3 spells CASRTRAGASYNEQFF. The CDR3, as DNA: TGTGCCAGCAGAACCAGGGCGGGGGCCTCCTACAATGAGCAGTTCTTC. V and J are TRBV6-2 or TRBV6-3 and TRBJ2-1; the D gene is possibly TRBD2 (7 bases). The CDR3 runs to 16 residues. V was pared by 6 bases and J by 0 bases, with 15 bases between. Germline CDR1 MNHEY, CDR2 SVGEGT.

The chain links TRBV15 to TRBJ2-3; TRBD2 is a possible D gene (5 bases). Trimming took off 10 bases at V and 1 base at J, with 18 bases between the two ends. CDR1 is LNHNV and CDR2 is YYDKDF in the germline V gene (reference sequence). The CDR3 contains 15 residues. In DNA form, the CDR3 reads TGTGCCAACAACAGATTCCGGGAAGGCACAGATACGCAGTATTTT. It codes for CANNRFREGTDTQYF.

This clonotype was recorded many times. CDR3 in DNA: TGCAGTGCTAAGGACAGGCAGAACACCGGGGAGCTGTTTTTT. As protein: CSAKDRQNTGELFF. The rearrangement links TRBV20-1 to TRBJ2-2; TRBD1 aligns across 7 bases. V shed 4 bases and J 1 base; nucleotides not matched to a gene: 3. CDR3 size: 14 residues. Germline V gene lookup returns CDR1 DFQATT and CDR2 SNEGSKA (reference sequence).